One and the same sample provided the 12 T cell receptor beta chains below, sequenced in a study of T-cell reconstitution after alpha-beta-depleted transplantation in children. As it was prepared, the TCRbeta library received unique molecular identifiers. TCRdb reprocessed the PCR reads with MiXCR, giving one entry per CDR3 protein. The sample lists 300,000 to 400,000 distinct CDR3 sequences; approximately 12% were seen once. The sequencing used PBMCs, collected from the stem cell graft. Receptors originate from a human donor who donated a stem cell graft to a child with Fanconi anemia.

This clonotype showed up many times. This chain links TRBV5-6 with TRBJ1-2; tentatively, D is TRBD1 (5 bases). The CDR3 extends over 14 amino acids. Trimming removed 0 bases from V and 5 bases from J, with 11 bases in between. From germline, CDR1 is SGHDT and CDR2 YYEEEE. CDR3 DNA: TGTGCCAGCAGCTTGGGACAGCGCCCTTATGGCTACACCTTC. Its protein is CASSLGQRPYGYTF.

The CDR3 spells CSAQVIMNTEAFF. As DNA, the CDR3 is TGCAGTGCCCAGGTTATCATGAACACTGAAGCTTTCTTT. The chain joins TRBV20-1 to TRBJ1-1, with unresolved D. V gave up 6 bases and J gave up 0 bases, with 11 bases separating them. Germline V gives CDR1 DFQATT, CDR2 SNEGSKA (reference sequence). This CDR3 is built from 13 residues.

At least ten counts were recorded for this clonotype. This sequence joins TRBV6-5 and TRBJ2-2; 7 bases fit TRBD1. CDR3 length: 15 amino acids. Per the germline V gene, CDR1 is MNHEY and CDR2 is SVGAGI. J was trimmed by 6 bases and V by 2 bases; bases with no gene match: 6. The CDR3 region is CASSYVQGEAGELFF. The CDR3 bases are TGTGCCAGCAGTTACGTCCAGGGGGAAGCCGGGGAGCTGTTTTTT.

The rearrangement links TRBV7-6 to TRBJ1-4, with TRBD1 as a possible D gene (5 bases). The CDR3 is 15 residues long. CDR1 and CDR2 from the germline V gene are SGHVS and FNYEAQ. Trimming removed 5 bases from V and 6 bases from J, with 16 bases in between. The CDR3 coding sequence is TGTGCCAGCAGCCGCTACGGGGGGGAGGATGAAAAACTGTTTTTT. Amino acids: CASSRYGGEDEKLFF.

The genes are TRBV15 and TRBJ2-3, with D unclear. CDR1 and CDR2 from the germline V gene are LNHNV and YYDKDF (reference sequence). The CDR3 contains 13 residues. With 4 bases removed from V and 4 bases from J, the gap between germline ends came to 9 bases. The CDR3 sequence is CATSNLVSDTQYF. Written as DNA, the CDR3 is TGTGCCACCAGCAATCTCGTGTCAGATACGCAGTATTTT.

This clonotype was found a few times. The chain couples TRBV5-1 to TRBJ2-3; 8 nucleotides match TRBD1. Germline loops: CDR1 SGHRS, CDR2 YFSETQ. The CDR3 sequence is 16 residues long. The V and J ends lost 2 bases and 4 bases, in that order; junction bases with no gene match: 9. The DNA for the CDR3 is TGCGCCAGCAGCTTCAGGGGGCGCCCACCCTCAGATACGCAGTATTTT. Translating gives CASSFRGRPPSDTQYF.

This clonotype showed up many times. The rearrangement joins TRBV18 to TRBJ2-1; weak D call: TRBD1 (6 bases). This CDR3 is 16 amino acids long. V lost 5 bases, J lost 11 bases, and 25 bases lay in between. CDR1 and CDR2 (germline): KGHSH, LQKENI. CDR3 region: CASSTMQGSGGGKQFF. CDR3 sequence (DNA): TGTGCCAGCTCAACGATGCAGGGGTCAGGAGGTGGGAAGCAGTTCTTC.

This clonotype was counted at least ten times. The chain employs TRBV11-2 and TRBJ2-5; D gene uncertain. CDR1 is SGHAT and CDR2 is FQNNGV in the germline V gene. Between the trimmed V and J ends, which lost 5 bases and 4 bases, there was a span of 17 bases. The CDR3 is made up of 15 amino acids. The CDR3 nucleotides read TGTGCCAGCAGCCCGGAATACTGGTCCCCAGAGACCCAGTACTTC. Its protein is CASSPEYWSPETQYF.

The chain uses TRBV4-3 and TRBJ1-2; D remains ambiguous. Germline V lookup: CDR1 LGHNA, CDR2 YSLEER. This CDR3 comprises 15 residues. The ends were cut back, 1 base at V and 4 bases at J, with 13 bases in the middle. The CDR3 is CASSQAGSKVYGYTF. CDR3 nucleotide sequence: TGCGCCAGCAGCCAAGCGGGGAGCAAGGTCTATGGCTACACCTTC.

The chain couples TRBV4-3 to TRBJ1-2; D possibly corresponds to TRBD1 (5 bases). Trimming took off 0 bases at V and 4 bases at J, with 9 bases between the two ends. Germline-derived CDR1 and CDR2 are LGHNA and YSLEER. The CDR3 loop spans 14 amino acids. The CDR3 DNA reads TGCGCCAGCAGCCAAGATCGGGGGGGCTATGGCTACACCTTC. It yields the protein CASSQDRGGYGYTF.

This clonotype appeared a few times. V usage is TRBV12-3 or TRBV12-4 and J usage is TRBJ1-2; TRBD1 matches at 8 bases. The CDR3 extends over 15 amino acids. Germline trimming cut 5 bases from V and 1 base from J; bases unmatched to any gene: 6. The CDR3 DNA is TGTGCCAGCAGTACAGGGGGAGCGGGTAACTATGGCTACACCTTC. It encodes CASSTGGAGNYGYTF.

This clonotype was recorded many times. V and J are TRBV29-1 and TRBJ1-1, with D tentatively TRBD1 (5 bases). V was cut by 7 bases and J by 2 bases, with 14 bases left in between. The CDR3 consists of 13 residues. Germline lookup yields CDR1 SQVTM and CDR2 ANQGSEA. This CDR3 is CSAEQAINTEAFF. The DNA of the CDR3 is TGCAGCGCAGAACAGGCTATCAACACTGAAGCTTTCTTT.